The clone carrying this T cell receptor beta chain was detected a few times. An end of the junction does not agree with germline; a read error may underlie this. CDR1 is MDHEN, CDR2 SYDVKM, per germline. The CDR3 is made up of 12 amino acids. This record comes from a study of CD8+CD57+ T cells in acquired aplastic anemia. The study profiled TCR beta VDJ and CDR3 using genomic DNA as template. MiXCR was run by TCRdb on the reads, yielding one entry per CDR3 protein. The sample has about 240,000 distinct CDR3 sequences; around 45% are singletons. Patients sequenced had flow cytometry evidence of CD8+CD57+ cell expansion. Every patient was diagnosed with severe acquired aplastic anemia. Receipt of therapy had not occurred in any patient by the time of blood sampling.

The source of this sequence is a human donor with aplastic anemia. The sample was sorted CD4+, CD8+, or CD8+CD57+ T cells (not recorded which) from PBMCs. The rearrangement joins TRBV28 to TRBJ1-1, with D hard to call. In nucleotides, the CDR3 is TGTGCCAGCAGTTTTTTCCCAGATGAAGTTTTCTTT. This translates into CASSFFPDEVFF.